This T cell receptor beta chain emerged from a study of blood T cell repertoires in COVID-19. For the study at large: T cells, B-cell-depleted T cells, or PBMCs provided the cDNA or gDNA that served as material.

Patients at the Seattle site were enrolled during active infection and followed longitudinally. Trimming at V came to 5 bases and at J to 3 bases, leaving 5 bases not matched to a gene. Germline loops: CDR1 SGHAT, CDR2 FQNNGV. This CDR3 is built from 15 residues. Authors' methods: Reference gene primer amplification gave estimated nucleated cell counts. Method: immunoSEQ multiplex PCR; TCRdb's copy keeps in-frame clones and lacks some. The DNA was the basis for D and trimming; V, J and clone size are from that table. This sample yields 270,000 or so clones, of which about four fifths are seen a single time; about 1.6% belongs to the top ten.

The sequencing input was peripheral blood. The source of this sequence is a human donor with COVID-19, enrolled during active disease. The donor label of this sample is uncertain. The rearrangement joins TRBV11-2 to TRBJ2-5; TRBD2 aligns across 11 bases. CDR3 sequence: CASSPEGLAEETQYF. As DNA, the CDR3 is TGTGCCAGCAGCCCAGAGGGACTAGCGGAAGAGACCCAGTACTTC.